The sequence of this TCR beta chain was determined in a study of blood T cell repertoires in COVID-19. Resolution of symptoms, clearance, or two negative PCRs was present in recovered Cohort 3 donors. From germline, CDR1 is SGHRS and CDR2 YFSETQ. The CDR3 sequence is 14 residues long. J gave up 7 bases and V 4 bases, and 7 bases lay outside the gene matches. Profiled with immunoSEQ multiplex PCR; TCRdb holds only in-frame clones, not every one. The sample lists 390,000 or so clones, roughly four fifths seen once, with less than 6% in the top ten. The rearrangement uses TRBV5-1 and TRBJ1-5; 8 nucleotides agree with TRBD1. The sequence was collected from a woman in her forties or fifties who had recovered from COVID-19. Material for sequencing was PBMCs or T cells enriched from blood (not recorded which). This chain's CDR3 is CASSPGTGWQPQHF. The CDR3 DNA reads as TGCGCCAGCAGCCCGGGGACAGGATGGCAGCCCCAGCATTTT.